This TCR beta chain was retrieved from a study of blood T cell repertoires in COVID-19 (TCRdb year 2020). At the level of the whole study: Samples from collaborators originated in the United States, Italy and Spain and spanned both the acute and convalescent phases of COVID-19. The prospective study material was composed of cDNA or gDNA derived from T cells, B-cell-depleted T cells, or PBMCs. The dataset comprised deeply sampled blood TCRbeta repertoires from subjects exposed to, actively infected with, or recovered from COVID-19. The repertoires were released in a freely available public database intended as a resource for research on the immune response to SARS-CoV-2. The samples were drawn from the first 160 participants of the ongoing ImmuneRACE study and from some 1,300 subjects provided by 6 global collaborators. A de-identified subject ID, COVID-19 status, age in years and sex were almost always included in the sample metadata. Where available, HLA class I and class II types were taken from metadata supplied by the sample provider and were not determined by assay-based typing.

One collaborating source in Seattle enrolled patients during active infection and followed them longitudinally through the course of disease. Collaborating institutions collected whole blood in K2EDTA tubes following their own protocols. Collaborator samples were shipped for TCRbeta analysis as frozen whole blood, isolated PBMCs, or DNA extracted from either sample type. Its CDR3 holds 14 amino acids, cysteine through phenylalanine. This entry keeps only the CDR3 DNA: 42 bases, framed from base 1. Trimmed from V: 2 bases; trimmed from J: 7 bases; junction bases lacking a gene match: 3. CDR1 and CDR2 (SGHNT, YYREEE) derive from the germline V gene (reference sequence). Details on this clone: The antigen this receptor binds is unknown. No base qualities exist here, and no much larger clone lies one base off it.

TCRbeta CDR3 regions were amplified from genomic DNA using the immunoSEQ Assay, a bias-controlled multiplex PCR. The authors' analysis ran thus. Nucleated cell counts per sample were estimated from amplification of reference gene primers within the assay. To quantify the absolute abundance of each unique TCRbeta CDR3 rearrangement, sequence reads were collapsed and filtered. Productive Simpson clonality was computed per sample as the square root of Simpson's diversity index over productive rearrangements. In TCRdb, the immuneACCESS table is reduced to in-frame sequences with V and J assigned. These tables do not hold every clone; where another copy was compared, an unresolved V gene accounts for under half, and the others remain unexplained. Clone size and the V and J calls come from that table; the DNA yielded D and trimming. The sample includes 200,000 to 300,000 clones, with about 91% observed a single time. 2% to 3% of the sample is in the top ten clones.

Study-wide conclusions, independent of this receptor: How much clinical and demographic metadata was included differed by source and by participant, and the metadata was provided uncurated.

The sequenced sample consisted of peripheral blood. The sequence joins TRBV5-4 to TRBJ1-6; TRBD1 lines up with 7 middle nucleotides. The receptor was derived from a person aged 18-29 years with COVID-19, enrolled during active disease. The base sequence is TGTGCCAGCAGCTTCCGGGACAGCAATTCACCCCTCCACTTT. The resulting protein is CASSFRDSNSPLHF.